Below are 17 T cell receptor beta chains sequenced from a single sample in a study of cytotoxic CD8 clonotypes in ibrutinib-treated CLL. Profiled with immunoSEQ multiplex PCR; TCRdb holds only in-frame clones, not every one. This repertoire shows 130,000 or so clones, about 85% found once; its top ten account for roughly 3.5%. The source material was PBMCs, sampled after 24 months of ibrutinib treatment. All receptors come from a human donor with chronic lymphocytic leukemia.

The chain recombines TRBV7-9 with TRBJ1-2; D uncertain. Germline values: CDR1 SEHNR, CDR2 FQNEAQ (reference sequence). The V end was cut by 3 bases, the J end by 2 bases, with 16 bases between. The CDR3 is 16 residues long. CDR3 sequence: CASSFMFRQPNYGYTF. For the CDR3, the DNA is TGTGCCAGCAGCTTCATGTTTCGGCAGCCGAACTATGGCTACACCTTC.

The J gene is TRBJ2-5, the V gene TRBV28; TRBD2 aligns across 10 bases. Germline V gene data show CDR1 as MDHEN and CDR2 as SYDVKM. V shed 3 bases, J shed 5 bases, and the junction held 6 bases outside the gene matches. There are 15 residues in the CDR3. In nucleotides, the CDR3 is TGTGCCAGCAGTTTCCCCACGGGACTAGCGGAGACCCAGTACTTC. Its translation is CASSFPTGLAETQYF.

The chain links TRBV19 to TRBJ1-2, with a possible D match to TRBD1 (5 bases). The CDR3 loop spans 15 amino acids. V shed 6 bases and J shed 5 bases, with 19 bases lying between them. CDR1 LNHDA and CDR2 SQIVND come from the germline V gene (reference sequence). CDR3 bases: TGTGCCAGTAGGAATAGGGAGGGGCGCGGATATGGCTACACCTTC. It encodes CASRNREGRGYGYTF.

This clone is a singleton in its sample. In DNA form, the CDR3 reads TGTGCCAGCAGGAGGGACGTCGGAAACACCATATATTTT. Translated: CASRRDVGNTIYF. The chain combines TRBV25-1 with TRBJ1-3; D might be TRBD1 (5 bases). The length of the CDR3 is 13 residues. The germline V gene encodes CDR1 MGHDK and CDR2 SYGVNS. V dropped 6 bases and J dropped 4 bases, with 10 bases sitting between them.

This clone showed up just a few times. The chain couples TRBV30 to TRBJ2-5; perhaps D is TRBD1 or TRBD2 (6 bases each). This CDR3 comprises 16 residues. The V end lost 1 base, the J end lost 5 bases, and 20 bases lay between the germline ends. In germline, CDR1 is GTSNPN, CDR2 SVGIG (reference sequence). The CDR3 sequence is CAWSARKTGAGETQYF. In nucleotides, the CDR3 is TGTGCCTGGAGTGCTCGAAAAACGGGGGCAGGGGAGACCCAGTACTTC.

The sample holds one count of this clone. V and J are TRBV7-3 and TRBJ1-1; TRBD1 agrees at 7 bases. With 5 bases clipped from V and 7 bases from J, the junction kept 7 bases outside the gene matches. Germline CDR1 SGHTA, CDR2 FQGTGA. This CDR3 comprises 13 residues. The CDR3 spells CASSRNRDSEAFF. CDR3 sequence (DNA): TGTGCCAGCAGCCGTAACCGGGACAGTGAAGCTTTCTTT.

The gene calls are TRBV25-1 and TRBJ2-3; no clear D. V was trimmed by 7 bases and J by 1 base, leaving 6 bases between them. CDR1 is MGHDK and CDR2 is SYGVNS in the germline V gene. The CDR3 runs to 12 residues. The CDR3 DNA reads TGTGCCAGCACCCCGGGCACAGATACGCAGTATTTT. It specifies CASTPGTDTQYF.

V usage is TRBV5-1 and J usage is TRBJ1-1; D is undetermined. Germline lookup yields CDR1 SGHRS and CDR2 YFSETQ. This CDR3 has 14 residues. The ends were cut back, 4 bases at V and 0 bases at J, with 10 bases in the middle. The CDR3 coding sequence is TGCGCCAGCAGCGTCTCGGGCATGAACACTGAAGCTTTCTTT. Translation: CASSVSGMNTEAFF.

The V call is TRBV27, the J call TRBJ2-3; perhaps D is TRBD1 or TRBD2 (5 bases each). In germline, CDR1 is MNHEY, CDR2 SMNVEV (reference sequence). V gave up 3 bases and J gave up 4 bases, with 23 bases separating them. The CDR3 has 18 residues. CDR3 bases: TGTGCCAGCAGTTTCCGACGGTTGTCAGGTGGGGACCCAGATACGCAGTATTTT. It specifies CASSFRRLSGGDPDTQYF.

The rearrangement joins TRBV12-5 to TRBJ1-2; D is perhaps TRBD1 (6 bases). Germline values: CDR1 LGHNT, CDR2 FRNRAP. There are 15 residues in the CDR3. Trimming pared 5 bases from V and 1 base from J, leaving 14 bases between. CDR3 loop: CASGPTDSFNYGYTF. CDR3 DNA sequence: TGTGCTAGTGGTCCAACGGACAGTTTTAACTATGGCTACACCTTC.

There are a few counts of this clone. This chain connects TRBV4-2 to TRBJ1-5; D not resolved. The V end was cut by 0 bases, the J end by 6 bases, with 12 bases between. The length of the CDR3 is 15 residues. Per germline, CDR1 LGHNA and CDR2 YNFKEQ. The CDR3 DNA reads TGTGCCAGCAGCCAAGATGGAACAGAGACTCAGCCCCAGCATTTT. Translation: CASSQDGTETQPQHF.

V gene TRBV27 combines with J gene TRBJ1-6; the D is unclear. Germline V gene sequence: CDR1 MNHEY, CDR2 SMNVEV (reference sequence). CDR3 length equals 13 residues. Trimming removed 2 bases from V and 10 bases from J, with 9 bases in between. The DNA of the CDR3 is TGTGCCAGCAGTTTAGATCTGCGGTCACCCCTCCACTTT. Translating gives CASSLDLRSPLHF.

This chain joins TRBV27 and TRBJ2-7; 7 bases line up with TRBD2. J gave up 0 bases and V 5 bases, and 19 bases lay outside the gene matches. The CDR3 length is 19 residues. The germline gives CDR1 MNHEY, CDR2 SMNVEV (reference sequence). The CDR3 region has the DNA TGTGCCAGCAGTCCGTTTTACTCTGGACTAGACGGCCCCTCCTACGAGCAGTACTTC. This sequence encodes CASSPFYSGLDGPSYEQYF.

CDR3 sequence: CASKLAGGYTEAFF. Here the CDR3 DNA reads TGTGCCAGCAAGTTGGCAGGGGGCTACACTGAAGCTTTCTTT. This rearrangement joins TRBV28 to TRBJ1-1, with 8 bases fitting TRBD1. J was trimmed by 3 bases and V by 7 bases; bases with no gene match: 7. Germline CDR1 reads MDHEN; CDR2 reads SYDVKM. CDR3 length equals 14 residues. Using reference TRBV28 and TRBJ1-1 for the parts outside the CDR3, the full variable domain is DVKVTQSSRYLVKRTGEKVFLECVQDMDHENMFWYRQDPGLGLRLIYFSYDVKMKEKGDIPEGYSVSREKKERFSLILESASTNQTSMYLCASKLAGGYTEAFFGQGTRLTVV.

The chain carries TRBV18 and TRBJ2-6, with a weak D call TRBD2 (6 bases). This CDR3 spans 18 amino acids. From germline, CDR1 is KGHSH and CDR2 LQKENI. Trimming stripped 1 base from V and 4 bases from J, with 17 bases between. The CDR3 protein is CASSPLSPRTNGANVLTF. The CDR3 DNA follows: TGTGCCAGCTCACCACTCAGCCCACGGACTAACGGGGCCAACGTCCTGACTTTC.

The gene calls are TRBV19 and TRBJ2-2; 12 bases map to TRBD2. J lost 5 bases, V lost 7 bases, and 8 bases had no gene match. Germline V gene sequence: CDR1 LNHDA, CDR2 SQIVND (reference sequence). The CDR3 spans 16 residues. CDR3 residues: CASTTGLAGRTGELFF. The CDR3 DNA reads TGTGCCAGTACCACTGGACTAGCGGGGCGAACCGGGGAGCTGTTTTTT.

V gene TRBV5-5 combines with J gene TRBJ1-3; tentative D call: TRBD1 (6 bases). The CDR3 is 16 residues long. Trimming stripped 2 bases from V and 1 base from J, with 13 bases between. Germline V gives CDR1 SGHKS, CDR2 YYEKEE (reference sequence). In nucleotides, the CDR3 is TGTGCCAGCAGCTTAAGCGGGGGGCTATCTGGAAACACCATATATTTT. Protein product: CASSLSGGLSGNTIYF.